Listed here are 5 T cell receptor beta chains from one sample, sequenced in a study of cytomegalovirus exposure and HLA in healthy donors. The study ran its PCR with 60 Vbeta and 13 Jbeta primers. Some clones are missing from TCRdb's copy, which holds only in-frame ones; the method was immunoSEQ multiplex PCR. The data contain roughly 190,000 clones, roughly 80% of them singletons. Sequenced: PBMCs. The receptors come from a man aged 35-49 years in good health and CMV-seropositive.

The rearrangement links TRBV28 to TRBJ2-2, with 13 bases matching TRBD2. J gave up 2 bases and V 2 bases, and 2 bases lay outside the gene matches. The CDR3 is 17 residues long. The germline V gene has CDR1 MDHEN and CDR2 SYDVKM. As DNA, the CDR3 is TGTGCCAGCAGTTTAACTAGCGGGAGGGGAAACACCGGGGAGCTGTTTTTT. Encoded protein: CASSLTSGRGNTGELFF.

J is TRBJ1-1 and V is TRBV10-3, with TRBD1 matching 7 bases. The V and J ends lost 0 bases and 5 bases, in that order; junction bases with no gene match: 6. The CDR3 extends over 15 amino acids. Germline loops: CDR1 ENHRY, CDR2 SYGVKD. The CDR3: CAISESAGGWTEAFF. The CDR3 coding sequence is TGTGCCATCAGTGAGTCGGCAGGGGGGTGGACTGAAGCTTTCTTT.

This chain uses TRBV5-1 with TRBJ2-3; TRBD2 matches 12 bases. Germline CDR1 and CDR2: SGHRS and YFSETQ. With V trimmed by 3 bases and J by 3 bases, 2 bases remained unmatched. The CDR3 spans 15 residues. CDR3 DNA: TGCGCCAGCAGCTCTGGACTAGCGGGAACAGATACGCAGTATTTT. Translating it yields CASSSGLAGTDTQYF.

CDR3: CASTTLQGDDVYGYTF. The DNA of the CDR3 is TGCGCCAGCACCACCCTACAGGGGGACGACGTCTATGGCTACACCTTC. The rearrangement links TRBV4-1 to TRBJ1-2; TRBD1 matches 8 bases. Trimming took 7 bases from V and 4 from J; bases not matched to a gene: 14. The CDR3 runs 16 residues. Per the germline V gene, CDR1 is MGHRA and CDR2 is YSYEKL.

This chain uses TRBV5-6 with TRBJ1-5, with TRBD1 identical over 8 bases. The V gene end was trimmed by 1 base and the J gene end by 4 bases; junction bases not matched to a gene: 7. The V gene's germline CDR1 is SGHDT and CDR2 YYEEEE. There are 16 residues in the CDR3. The CDR3 bases are TGTGCCAGCAGCTTGAGCAGGGGGCGTGGGAATCAGCCCCAGCATTTT. The encoded protein is CASSLSRGRGNQPQHF. Using reference TRBV5-6 and TRBJ1-5 for the parts outside the CDR3, the full variable domain is DAGVTQSPTHLIKTRGQQVTLRCSPKSGHDTVSWYQQALGQGPQFIFQYYEEEERQRGNFPDRFSGHQFPNYSSELNVNALLLGDSALYLCASSLSRGRGNQPQHFGDGTRLSIL.